These 16 T cell receptor beta chains share one sample of origin, sequenced in a study of T cell responses to AZD1222 COVID-19 vaccine. Assay used: immunoSEQ multiplex PCR; TCRdb lists only in-frame clones, some missing. The table records around 160,000 clones, 90% to 95% of them present only once. Material: peripheral blood, obtained 28 days after the second AZD1222 dose. The receptors were gathered from an adult who received the AZD1222 COVID-19 vaccine.

The chain employs TRBV7-3 and TRBJ2-2; unclear D gene. V was trimmed by 1 base and J by 1 base, leaving 7 bases between them. CDR3 length: 15 amino acids. Germline V gives CDR1 SGHTA, CDR2 FQGTGA. The CDR3 protein is CASSLNGVNTGELFF. The CDR3 bases are TGTGCCAGCAGCTTAAATGGCGTGAACACCGGGGAGCTGTTTTTT.

This chain uses TRBV9 with TRBJ2-1; TRBD2 aligns across 7 bases. Trimming removed 2 bases from V and 8 bases from J; junction bases left unmatched: 13. Germline V lookup: CDR1 SGDLS, CDR2 YYNGEE. This CDR3 is 16 amino acids long. CDR3 residues: CASSVGRGYLSYEQFF. The CDR3 DNA reads as TGTGCCAGCAGCGTGGGGCGGGGGTATCTCTCGTATGAGCAGTTCTTC. The whole variable domain, remainder taken from reference TRBV9 and TRBJ2-1, is DSGVTQTPKHLITATGQRVTLRCSPRSGDLSVYWYQQSLDQGLQFLIQYYNGEERAKGNILERFSAQQFPDLHSELNLSSLELGDSALYFCASSVGRGYLSYEQFFGPGTRLTVL.

This chain joins TRBV27 and TRBJ1-2; TRBD1 aligns across 7 bases. The trim removed 2 bases at V and 5 bases at J, leaving 2 bases unmatched. There are 13 residues in the CDR3. CDR1 is MNHEY, CDR2 SMNVEV, per germline (reference sequence). The CDR3 loop is CASSLNRGYGYTF. CDR3 DNA: TGTGCCAGCAGTTTAAACAGGGGATATGGCTACACCTTC.

The chain has TRBV6-1 and TRBJ2-5; 14 bases are a match to TRBD2. The V and J ends lost 3 bases and 5 bases, in that order; junction bases with no gene match: 2. This CDR3 comprises 15 residues. The germline CDR1 and CDR2 sequences are MNHNS and SASEGT. CDR3: CASSETSGGAETQYF. For the CDR3, the DNA is TGTGCCAGCAGTGAGACTAGCGGGGGGGCCGAGACCCAGTACTTC.

J is TRBJ2-7 and V is TRBV15, with D perhaps TRBD1 (6 bases). Germline V gene data show CDR1 as LNHNV and CDR2 as YYDKDF (reference sequence). The V gene lost 5 bases and the J gene lost 7 bases, with 15 bases spanning the gap. This CDR3 contains 13 residues. The CDR3 DNA reads as TGTGCCACCAGCTGGGGGCCCTCTCAAGAGCAGTACTTC. It translates to CATSWGPSQEQYF.

This rearrangement joins TRBV4-2 to TRBJ1-5, with D possibly matching TRBD1 (5 bases). Germline V lookup: CDR1 LGHNA, CDR2 YNFKEQ. CDR3 size: 15 residues. The V gene lost 3 bases and the J gene lost 7 bases, with 16 bases spanning the gap. The CDR3 DNA reads as TGTGCCAGCAGCCAGGGACGGGGCCCTGGCCAGCCCCAGCATTTT. This sequence encodes CASSQGRGPGQPQHF.

This chain uses TRBV6-1 with TRBJ2-1; possibly TRBD1 or TRBD2 for D (5 bases each). The germline V and J ends were trimmed by 2 bases and 5 bases, with 13 bases remaining between them. Germline V gene data show CDR1 as MNHNS and CDR2 as SASEGT. The CDR3 is made up of 15 amino acids. The CDR3 spells CASSEPGTKDNEQFF. DNA for the CDR3: TGTGCCAGCAGTGAACCCGGGACCAAGGACAATGAGCAGTTCTTC.

V and J are TRBV12-3 or TRBV12-4 and TRBJ1-1; weak D call: TRBD1 (5 bases). V was pared by 6 bases and J by 1 base, with 9 bases between. The CDR3 length is 13 residues. The CDR3 bases are TGTGCCAGCAGGGACGACAGGAACACTGAAGCTTTCTTT. It specifies CASRDDRNTEAFF.

V and J are TRBV10-2 and TRBJ2-2; a weak D match, TRBD2 (6 bases). CDR3 length: 14 amino acids. Germline CDR1 and CDR2: WSHSY and SAAADI. The V end lost 3 bases, the J end lost 6 bases, and 11 bases lay between the germline ends. This CDR3 reads CASSDLRGSGELFF. The DNA of the CDR3 is TGCGCCAGCAGTGATTTGCGGGGTTCCGGGGAGCTGTTTTTT.

This CDR3 is CASSLGSTGFTGNTIYF. The CDR3 DNA reads as TGCGCCAGCAGCTTGGGATCCACAGGGTTCACTGGAAACACCATATATTTT. The chain has TRBV5-1 and TRBJ1-3, with D possibly TRBD1 on 6 matching bases. CDR1 is SGHRS and CDR2 is YFSETQ in the germline V gene. Trimming took off 0 bases at V and 2 bases at J, with 15 bases between the two ends. The CDR3 covers 17 residues.

The gene calls are TRBV4-1 and TRBJ2-5; unclear D gene. The V gene's germline CDR1 is MGHRA and CDR2 YSYEKL. There are 13 residues in the CDR3. The ends were cut back, 1 base at V and 4 bases at J, with 7 bases in the middle. DNA of the CDR3: TGCGCCAGCAGCCAAGTATTGGCAGAGACCCAGTACTTC. Its translation: CASSQVLAETQYF.

V is TRBV5-1 and J is TRBJ2-3; 16 bases line up with TRBD2. The J segment lost 6 bases and the V segment lost 4 bases, leaving 5 bases of the junction unmatched. CDR1 and CDR2 from the germline V gene are SGHRS and YFSETQ. The CDR3 is 16 residues long. CDR3 residues: CASSAGLAGGSDTQYF. In DNA form, the CDR3 reads TGCGCCAGCAGCGCGGGACTAGCGGGGGGGAGTGATACGCAGTATTTT. Full variable domain (missing parts from reference TRBV5-1 and TRBJ2-3): KAGVTQTPRYLIKTRGQQVTLSCSPISGHRSVSWYQQTPGQGLQFLFEYFSETQRNKGNFPGRFSGRQFSNSRSEMNVSTLELGDSALYLCASSAGLAGGSDTQYFGPGTRLTVL.

The V and J genes are TRBV7-9 and TRBJ1-4; maybe TRBD1 (6 bases). From germline, CDR1 is SEHNR and CDR2 FQNEAQ (reference sequence). Trimming removed 5 bases at V and 8 bases at J, with 12 bases between. CDR3 length: 13 residues. CDR3 amino acids: CASSQDSSEKLFF. The CDR3 DNA follows: TGTGCCAGCAGCCAGGACAGTAGCGAAAAACTGTTTTTT. Full variable domain (missing parts from reference TRBV7-9 and TRBJ1-4): DTGVSQNPRHKITKRGQNVTFRCDPISEHNRLYWYRQTLGQGPEFLTYFQNEAQLEKSRLLSDRFSAERPKGSFSTLEIQRTEQGDSAMYLCASSQDSSEKLFFGSGTQLSVL.

This chain joins TRBV4-1 and TRBJ1-5, with 7 positions matching TRBD1. V gave up 1 base and J gave up 5 bases; unmatched junction bases: 5. This CDR3 has 15 amino acids. The germline CDR1 and CDR2 sequences are MGHRA and YSYEKL. CDR3 region: CASSQADRAYQPQHF. The CDR3 nucleotides read TGCGCCAGCAGCCAAGCAGACAGGGCCTATCAGCCCCAGCATTTT.

The chain links TRBV5-1 to TRBJ2-2; 8 bases line up with TRBD1. The V gene end was trimmed by 4 bases and the J gene end by 6 bases; junction bases not matched to a gene: 11. The CDR3 runs 16 residues. The germline V gene encodes CDR1 SGHRS and CDR2 YFSETQ. The CDR3 reads CASSKQGVRLAGELFF. In DNA form, the CDR3 reads TGCGCCAGCAGCAAACAGGGGGTTAGGTTGGCCGGGGAGCTGTTTTTT.

The rearrangement joins TRBV30 to TRBJ1-5, with D possibly TRBD1 on 5 matching bases. The CDR3 spans 14 residues. Looked up from germline, CDR1 is GTSNPN and CDR2 is SVGIG (reference sequence). The germline V and J ends were trimmed by 0 bases and 1 base, with 7 bases remaining between them. CDR3 in amino acids: CAWSVGGSNQPQHF. The CDR3 DNA is TGTGCCTGGAGTGTCGGGGGAAGCAATCAGCCCCAGCATTTT.